Below, 11 T cell receptor beta chains from the same sample are listed, as sequenced in a study of T cell clonotyping in hematopoietic cell transplantation. Sequenced by immunoSEQ multiplex PCR; TCRdb stores in-frame clones only, minus some. The table shows about 38,000 clones, with roughly 95% occurring only once. Time point here: recipient sample about 28 days before transplant, after cytoreduction. The sample consisted of peripheral blood mononuclear cells, taken before stem cell transplant. Source of these receptors: a man aged 35 to 55 with chronic myeloid leukemia. Some clones in this sample may be carry-over from other donors' samples.

The sample holds one count of this clone. This chain links TRBV28 with TRBJ2-7; 11 nucleotides align to TRBD2. CDR1 and CDR2 from the germline V gene are MDHEN and SYDVKM. The CDR3 consists of 16 residues. Losses at the gene ends were 6 bases for V and 1 base for J; bases not matched to a gene: 8. CDR3 nucleotides: TGTGCCAGCAGCACCCCCGGGACTAGCGGATCCTACGAGCAGTACTTC. It translates to CASSTPGTSGSYEQYF.

The rearrangement joins TRBV5-1 to TRBJ2-2; D not resolved. Trimming took off 6 bases at V and 0 bases at J, with 9 bases between the two ends. Germline V gene data show CDR1 as SGHRS and CDR2 as YFSETQ. CDR3 length equals 14 residues. The chain's CDR3 is CASNGRTNTGELFF. The CDR3 DNA sequence: TGCGCCAGCAATGGACGGACGAACACCGGGGAGCTGTTTTTT.

This chain uses TRBV29-1 with TRBJ1-2; 11 bases are shared with TRBD1. Germline CDR1 SQVTM, CDR2 ANQGSEA. The CDR3 covers 14 residues. The V and J ends lost 6 bases and 3 bases, in that order; junction bases with no gene match: 6. This chain's CDR3 is CSVDPGQGDYGYTF. Here the CDR3 DNA reads TGCAGCGTGGACCCGGGACAGGGGGACTATGGCTACACCTTC. Full variable domain (missing parts from reference TRBV29-1 and TRBJ1-2): SAVISQKPSRDICQRGTSLTIQCQVDSQVTMMFWYRQQPGQSLTLIATANQGSEATYESGFVIDKFPISRPNLTFSTLTVSNMSPEDSSIYLCSVDPGQGDYGYTFGSGTRLTVV.

This rearrangement joins TRBV5-4 to TRBJ2-4; 9 bases map to TRBD1. The CDR3 runs 15 residues. The V segment lost 5 bases and the J segment 6 bases; nucleotides outside the gene matches: 9. Germline V CDR1 and CDR2: SGHNT, YYREEE (reference sequence). Written as DNA, the CDR3 is TGTGCCAGCAGTCCCGGGTGGACAGGGGTAAACATTCAGTACTTC. Its protein product is CASSPGWTGVNIQYF. The variable domain in full, completed from reference TRBV5-4 and TRBJ2-4, reads ETGVTQSPTHLIKTRGQQVTLRCSSQSGHNTVSWYQQALGQGPQFIFQYYREEENGRGNFPPRFSGLQFPNYSSELNVNALELDDSALYLCASSPGWTGVNIQYFGAGTRLSVL.

As regards this clone: At one of its ends the junction is not consistent with the germline gene, which may arise from a read error. The rearrangement links TRBV2 to TRBJ2-5; D unresolved. The length of the CDR3 is 10 residues. Germline CDR1 is SNHLY and CDR2 is FYNNEI. The DNA of the CDR3 is TGTGCCAGCAATGAAGAGACCCAGTACTTC. Amino acid sequence: CASNEETQYF.

CDR3 DNA sequence: TGCGCCAGCCAGGGGCAGGCTAATGAAAAACTGTTTTTT. Residues: CASQGQANEKLFF. The V gene is TRBV10-1, the J gene TRBJ1-4, with D possibly matching TRBD1 (6 bases). V lost 8 bases, J lost 3 bases, and 10 bases lay in between. This CDR3 region has 13 residues. CDR1 WNHNN and CDR2 SYGVQD come from the germline V gene (reference sequence).

V is TRBV6-5 and J is TRBJ2-3; D possibly matches TRBD1 or TRBD2 (5 bases each). Germline CDR1 MNHEY, CDR2 SVGAGI. V shed 2 bases and J shed 4 bases, with 13 bases lying between them. The CDR3 covers 15 residues. Written as DNA, the CDR3 is TGTGCCAGCAGTTACGGAGGACATGCTTCAGATACGCAGTATTTT. Its protein is CASSYGGHASDTQYF.

V is TRBV14 and J is TRBJ2-7, with D maybe TRBD1 (5 bases). This CDR3 contains 13 residues. In germline, CDR1 is SGHDN, CDR2 FVKESK. With 1 base removed from V and 6 bases from J, the gap between germline ends came to 10 bases. The CDR3 DNA reads TGTGCCAGCAGCCAAGTTCTAAGGGGCGAGCAGTACTTC. It yields the protein CASSQVLRGEQYF.

The rearrangement links TRBV27 to TRBJ1-1; possible D gene TRBD1, 6 bases. Germline values: CDR1 MNHEY, CDR2 SMNVEV (reference sequence). V lost 3 bases to trimming and J lost 4 bases, with 27 bases between them. The CDR3 spans 19 residues. The CDR3 loop reads CASSLRGDGGRGLGTEAFF. DNA for the CDR3: TGTGCCAGCAGTTTGAGGGGAGATGGGGGTCGGGGGCTGGGCACTGAAGCTTTCTTT.

The chain is built from TRBV6-4 and TRBJ2-3; unclear D gene. The CDR3 has 13 amino acids. V lost 0 bases, J lost 2 bases, and 3 bases lay in between. Germline V CDR1 and CDR2: MRHNA, SNTAGT. The CDR3, as DNA: TGTGCCAGCAGTGACTCGACCACAGATACGCAGTATTTT. Translating gives CASSDSTTDTQYF.

The genes are TRBV13 and TRBJ2-1, with 7 positions matching TRBD1. Germline CDR1 and CDR2: PRHDT and FYEKMQ (reference sequence). V lost 3 bases, J lost 6 bases, and 2 bases stayed unmatched. This CDR3 has 13 residues. The CDR3 loop is CASSFTGVNEQFF. The CDR3 nucleotides read TGTGCCAGCAGCTTTACAGGGGTCAATGAGCAGTTCTTC.